The 13 T cell receptor beta chains reported below all come from one sample, sequenced in a study of CD8 T cells in Susac syndrome. A quantity of about 0.5 to 1 ug RNA underwent reverse transcription using random hexamers. A single record per CDR3 protein comes from TCRdb applying MiXCR to the immunoSEQ multiplex PCR reads. The sample consists of approximately 180,000 distinct CDR3 sequences, around nine tenths of them appearing once. Specimen: CD4+ T cells from PBMCs. The receptor set was obtained from a human donor with Susac syndrome.

In DNA, the CDR3 is TGCAGTGCTGCCCCGGGCATACTCTCCTACGAGCAGTACTTC. It is translated as CSAAPGILSYEQYF. This chain connects TRBV20-1 to TRBJ2-7; D remains ambiguous. This CDR3 has 14 residues. Germline CDR1 is DFQATT and CDR2 is SNEGSKA (reference sequence). The V and J ends lost 5 bases and 0 bases respectively, with 14 bases between them.

The gene calls are TRBV7-3 and TRBJ2-1; 8 positions agree with TRBD1. V shed 5 bases and J 10 bases; nucleotides not matched to a gene: 7. CDR1 is SGHTA and CDR2 is FQGTGA in the germline V gene. This CDR3 contains 13 residues. The CDR3 nucleotides are TGTGCCAGCAGCGGCGGACAGGGAAAAGAGCAGTTCTTC. Residues: CASSGGQGKEQFF.

This chain links TRBV20-1 with TRBJ2-1, with 12 bases matching TRBD2. Germline lookup yields CDR1 DFQATT and CDR2 SNEGSKA (reference sequence). The V gene end was trimmed by 0 bases and the J gene end by 8 bases; junction bases not matched to a gene: 11. This CDR3 is 17 amino acids long. The CDR3 loop is CSARDRSSGRVKDEQFF. The CDR3 nucleotides are TGCAGTGCTAGAGATCGGTCTAGCGGGAGGGTTAAGGATGAGCAGTTCTTC.

The gene calls are TRBV6-1 and TRBJ2-1, with D possibly matching TRBD2 (5 bases). CDR1 and CDR2 from the germline V gene are MNHNS and SASEGT. This CDR3 contains 13 residues. With 1 base removed from V and 13 bases from J, the gap between germline ends came to 14 bases. DNA of the CDR3: TGTGCCAGCAGTGAAGACATGTTCGAGGGACAGTTCTTC. Its protein product is CASSEDMFEGQFF.

The V call is TRBV27, the J call TRBJ2-5; the D gene is possibly TRBD2 (6 bases). Per germline, CDR1 MNHEY and CDR2 SMNVEV (reference sequence). The V end was cut by 3 bases, the J end by 3 bases, with 11 bases between. This CDR3 region has 14 residues. The CDR3 protein is CASSLSSGKETQYF. CDR3 nucleotides: TGTGCCAGCAGTTTGAGTAGCGGAAAAGAGACCCAGTACTTC.

V usage is TRBV20-1 and J usage is TRBJ1-5; D is perhaps TRBD1 (6 bases). The ends were cut back, 5 bases at V and 5 bases at J, with 16 bases in the middle. This CDR3 has 14 residues. CDR1 is DFQATT and CDR2 is SNEGSKA in the germline V gene (reference sequence). This CDR3 is CSALLDRRHQPQHF. The CDR3 DNA sequence: TGCAGTGCTCTTCTTGACAGGCGCCATCAGCCCCAGCATTTT.

V and J are TRBV25-1 and TRBJ2-1; 11 positions agree with TRBD2. This CDR3 is 13 amino acids long. The V segment lost 8 bases and the J segment 7 bases; nucleotides outside the gene matches: 4. Germline CDR1 and CDR2: MGHDK and SYGVNS. The CDR3 DNA follows: TGTGCCAGCCGGACTAGCGGGTTGAATGAGCAGTTCTTC. Translating gives CASRTSGLNEQFF.

The chain links TRBV28 to TRBJ1-5; D ambiguous. The CDR3 has 14 residues. Deletions cut 7 bases from V and 7 bases from J, with 17 bases between. The germline V gene encodes CDR1 MDHEN and CDR2 SYDVKM. CDR3 nucleotide sequence: TGTGCCAGCAATCTAAGGCAATACGGCCAGCCCCAGCATTTT. This encodes CASNLRQYGQPQHF.

The chain carries TRBV20-1 and TRBJ2-7, with 12 bases matching TRBD2. The germline CDR1 and CDR2 sequences are DFQATT and SNEGSKA (reference sequence). The V and J ends lost 6 bases and 0 bases, in that order; junction bases with no gene match: 9. The CDR3 is 16 residues long. The CDR3 region is CSAMGLAGHRSYEQYF. CDR3 coding DNA: TGCAGTGCGATGGGACTAGCGGGTCACCGCTCCTACGAGCAGTACTTC.

The chain has TRBV28 and TRBJ2-7; 14 positions match TRBD2. In germline, CDR1 is MDHEN, CDR2 SYDVKM. The CDR3 is 18 amino acids. V lost 6 bases, J lost 2 bases, and 12 bases stayed unmatched. In DNA, the CDR3 is TGTGCCAGCAGCTCCGGAGGGGTGACTAGCGGGAGGGCCTACGAGCAGTACTTC. It yields the protein CASSSGGVTSGRAYEQYF. Looking up the rest from reference TRBV28 and TRBJ2-7 gives the full variable domain: DVKVTQSSRYLVKRTGEKVFLECVQDMDHENMFWYRQDPGLGLRLIYFSYDVKMKEKGDIPEGYSVSREKKERFSLILESASTNQTSMYLCASSSGGVTSGRAYEQYFGPGTRLTVT.

This clonotype is a singleton in its sample. The CDR3: CSARRTGATEAFF. The CDR3 coding sequence is TGCAGTGCTAGAAGGACAGGGGCCACTGAAGCTTTCTTT. The gene calls are TRBV20-1 and TRBJ1-1; 9 bases agree with TRBD1. The CDR3 runs to 13 residues. The V gene end was trimmed by 2 bases and the J gene end by 4 bases; junction bases not matched to a gene: 2. Germline assignment: CDR1 DFQATT and CDR2 SNEGSKA (reference sequence).

The V call is TRBV9, the J call TRBJ1-4, with a possible D match to TRBD1 (5 bases). Trimming cost V 2 bases and J 4 bases, with 12 bases left between them. This CDR3 spans 15 amino acids. The germline V gene encodes CDR1 SGDLS and CDR2 YYNGEE. CDR3 amino acids: CASSVAGLVNEKLFF. CDR3 in DNA: TGTGCCAGCAGCGTGGCGGGGCTTGTTAATGAAAAACTGTTTTTT.

The rearrangement joins TRBV24-1 to TRBJ2-1; 8 bases map to TRBD2. The germline gives CDR1 KGHDR, CDR2 SFDVKD. J lost 8 bases, V lost 12 bases, and 5 bases had no gene match. The CDR3 is 11 amino acids. The CDR3 is CAAGGGDEQFF. Here the CDR3 DNA reads TGTGCCGCCGGGGGGGGAGATGAGCAGTTCTTC.